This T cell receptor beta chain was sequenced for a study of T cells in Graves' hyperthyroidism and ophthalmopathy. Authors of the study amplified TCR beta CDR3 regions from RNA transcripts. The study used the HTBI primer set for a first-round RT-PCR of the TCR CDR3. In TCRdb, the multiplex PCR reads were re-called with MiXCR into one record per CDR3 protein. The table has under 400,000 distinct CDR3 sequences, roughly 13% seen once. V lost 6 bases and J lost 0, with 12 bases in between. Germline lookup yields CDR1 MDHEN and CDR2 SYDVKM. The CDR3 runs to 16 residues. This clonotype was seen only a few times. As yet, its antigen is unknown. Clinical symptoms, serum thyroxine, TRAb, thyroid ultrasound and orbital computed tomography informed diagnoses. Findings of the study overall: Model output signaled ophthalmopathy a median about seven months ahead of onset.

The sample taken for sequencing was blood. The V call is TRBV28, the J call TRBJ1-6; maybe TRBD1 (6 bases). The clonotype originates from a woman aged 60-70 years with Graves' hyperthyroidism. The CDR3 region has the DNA TGTGCCAGCAGGCGGGGGCAGCTCTCCTATAATTCACCCCTCCACTTT. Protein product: CASRRGQLSYNSPLHF.